A selection of T cell receptor beta chains follows, all from one sample in a study of OX40 agonist ivuxolimab in advanced cancers. Only in-frame clones appear in the TCRdb table, and some are missing; sequencing was by immunoSEQ multiplex PCR. The table lists around 72,000 clones, approximately 81% of them singletons, with 17% in the top ten. This specimen consisted of CD4+ or CD8+ T cells sorted from blood, obtained in a trial of the OX40 agonist ivuxolimab. The receptors were sampled from an adult with an advanced solid tumor such as melanoma, head and neck, liver or kidney cancer. CDR3s include the opening cysteine and the closing phenylalanine or tryptophan. The D gene is left open where the match is weak. Size values are once, few and many counts, or a class for expanded clones, and some rows have none.

clone size	V gene	J gene	D gene	CDR3 protein	CDR3 DNA
NA	TRBV6-5	TRBJ2-1	TRBD1	CASREPGQGVRGQFF	TGTGCCAGCAGAGAACCGGGACAGGGGGTAAGAGGGCAGTTCTTC
NA	TRBV27	TRBJ2-2	TRBD2	CASSFGGLADNTGELFF	TGTGCCAGCAGTTTCGGGGGACTAGCGGACAACACCGGGGAGCTGTTTTTT
NA	TRBV5-1	TRBJ2-7	TRBD2	CASSFRSGSEYEQYF	TGCGCCAGCAGCTTCCGTAGCGGGAGTGAGTACGAGCAGTACTTC
few	TRBV5-5	TRBJ1-2	TRBD1	CASSVGQGASNYGYTF	TGTGCCAGCAGTGTAGGACAGGGGGCGTCTAACTATGGCTACACCTTC
few	TRBV19	TRBJ2-5	NA	CASSFQGETQYF	TGTGCCAGTAGTTTCCAGGGGGAGACCCAGTACTTC
NA	TRBV7-2	TRBJ2-2	NA	CASSLYNTRNTGELFF	TGTGCCAGCAGCTTATATAATACACGGAACACCGGGGAGCTGTTTTTT
NA	TRBV6-6	TRBJ2-2	NA	CASKVGGGTGELFF	TGTGCCAGCAAAGTGGGAGGTGGTACCGGGGAGCTGTTTTTT
few	TRBV10-1	TRBJ2-1	NA	CASSAGPYNEQFF	TGCGCCAGCAGTGCGGGCCCCTACAATGAGCAGTTCTTC
NA	TRBV28	TRBJ1-1	TRBD1	CASRPRDRGRRTEAFF	TGTGCCAGCAGGCCGCGGGACAGGGGGCGAAGGACTGAAGCTTTCTTT
NA	TRBV5-1	TRBJ2-5	TRBD1	CASSFRPTGAGETQYF	TGCGCCAGCAGCTTCCGCCCGACAGGGGCGGGTGAGACCCAGTACTTC
NA	TRBV4-2	TRBJ2-1	TRBD1	CASSERTGINNEQFF	TGTGCCAGCAGCGAACGGACAGGGATTAACAATGAGCAGTTCTTC
NA	TRBV28	TRBJ1-2	NA	CASSLSFRGRGYTF	TGTGCCAGCAGTTTAAGCTTCAGGGGCCGCGGCTACACCTTC
NA	TRBV6-5	TRBJ2-7	TRBD1	CASSYSDRGSYEQYF	TGTGCCAGCAGTTACTCGGACAGGGGCTCCTACGAGCAGTACTTC
once	TRBV5-1	TRBJ2-3	NA	CASSLEGRGSTDTQYF	TGCGCCAGCAGCTTGGAAGGGAGGGGGTCCACAGATACGCAGTATTTT
NA	TRBV7-6	TRBJ2-2	NA	CASSLEHPANTGELFF	TGTGCCAGCAGCTTAGAACACCCTGCGAACACCGGGGAGCTGTTTTTT
NA	TRBV10-3	TRBJ1-2	NA	CAISESLEGYTF	TGTGCCATCAGTGAGTCACTAGAAGGCTACACCTTC
NA	TRBV4-1	TRBJ1-5	TRBD1	CASSQDPGTGGRQPQHF	TGCGCCAGCAGCCAAGACCCTGGGACAGGGGGCCGACAGCCCCAGCATTTT
few	TRBV7-9	TRBJ2-5	NA	CASSGRGDKETQYF	TGTGCCAGCAGCGGACGAGGTGATAAAGAGACCCAGTACTTC
NA	TRBV4-1	TRBJ2-7	NA	CASSFAGASYEQYF	TGCGCCAGCAGCTTCGCGGGGGCCTCCTACGAGCAGTACTTC
once	TRBV28	TRBJ2-3	TRBD2	CASTEGGLVGSRDTQYF	TGTGCCAGCACCGAGGGAGGACTAGTCGGTTCCAGGGATACGCAGTATTTT
NA	TRBV12-5	TRBJ2-1	NA	CASGPGSNEQFF	TGTGCTAGTGGTCCCGGGAGTAATGAGCAGTTCTTC
NA	TRBV19	TRBJ2-7	TRBD2	CASSKASGRSSYEQYF	TGTGCCAGTAGCAAGGCTAGCGGGAGGAGCTCCTACGAGCAGTACTTC
NA	TRBV6-1	TRBJ1-5	NA	CASSGARGQPQHF	TGTGCCAGCAGTGGGGCGCGTGGTCAGCCCCAGCATTTT
NA	TRBV2	TRBJ2-4	TRBD2	CASTETSGILAKNIQYF	TGTGCCAGCACTGAGACTAGCGGGATCCTAGCCAAAAACATTCAGTACTTC
NA	TRBV18	TRBJ2-1	TRBD2	CASSPAGTSSHEQFF	TGTGCCAGCTCACCCGCCGGGACTAGTTCCCATGAGCAGTTCTTC
NA	TRBV5-1	TRBJ1-5	NA	CASSLGGDHSNQPQHF	TGCGCCAGCAGCTTGGGAGGGGACCATAGCAATCAGCCCCAGCATTTT
NA	TRBV7-9	TRBJ2-3	NA	CASSFGSLGGITDTQYF	TGTGCCAGCAGCTTCGGCTCTTTGGGCGGGATCACAGATACGCAGTATTTT
NA	TRBV18	TRBJ1-1	NA	CASSPLQGHANTEAFF	TGTGCCAGCTCACCACTGCAGGGGCACGCTAACACTGAAGCTTTCTTT
NA	TRBV5-1	TRBJ2-7	TRBD2	CASSLSSGREAEQYF	TGCGCCAGCAGCTTGAGTAGCGGGAGGGAAGCCGAGCAGTACTTC